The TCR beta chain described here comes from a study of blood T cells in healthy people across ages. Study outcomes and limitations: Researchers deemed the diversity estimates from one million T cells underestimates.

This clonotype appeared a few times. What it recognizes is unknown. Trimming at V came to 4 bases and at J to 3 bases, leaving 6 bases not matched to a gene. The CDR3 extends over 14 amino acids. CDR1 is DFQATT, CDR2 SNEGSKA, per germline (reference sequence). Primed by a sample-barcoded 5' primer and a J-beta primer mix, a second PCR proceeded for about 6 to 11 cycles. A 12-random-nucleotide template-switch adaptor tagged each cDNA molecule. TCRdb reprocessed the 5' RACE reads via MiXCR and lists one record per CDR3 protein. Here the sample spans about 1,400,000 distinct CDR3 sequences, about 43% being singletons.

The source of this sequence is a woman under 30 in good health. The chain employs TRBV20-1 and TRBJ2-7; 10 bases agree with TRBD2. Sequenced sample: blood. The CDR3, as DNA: TGCAGTGCTACGACCGGGACTAGCGTCTACGAGCAGTACTTC. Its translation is CSATTGTSVYEQYF.